This entry lists 23 T cell receptor beta chains sequenced from one sample in a study of blood T cell repertoires in COVID-19 (dated by TCRdb to 2018 to 2020). The method was the immunoSEQ multiplex PCR assay. The table comes from immuneACCESS by way of TCRdb, which keeps in-frame sequences with V and J called. Part of the clones is missing from these tables; in studies checked, under half for an unresolved V gene and the rest for unknown reasons. Across this sample there are 200,000 to 250,000 clones, with 65% to 90% seen only once. In total, the top ten clones hold more than 8.5% of the sample. The sequenced sample consisted of PBMCs or T cells enriched from blood (not recorded which). The receptors here all came from a woman in her 50s with acute COVID-19.

This chain uses TRBV5-1 with TRBJ2-5; TRBD2 matches at 8 bases. The CDR3 has 17 residues. Germline-derived CDR1 and CDR2 are SGHRS and YFSETQ. Trimming cost V 0 bases and J 5 bases; bases outside gene matches: 12. This chain's CDR3 is CASSLAATSASGETQYF. CDR3 bases: TGCGCCAGCAGCTTGGCCGCGACTAGCGCCTCGGGGGAGACCCAGTACTTC. Full variable domain (outside the CDR3, taken from reference TRBV5-1 and TRBJ2-5): KAGVTQTPRYLIKTRGQQVTLSCSPISGHRSVSWYQQTPGQGLQFLFEYFSETQRNKGNFPGRFSGRQFSNSRSEMNVSTLELGDSALYLCASSLAATSASGETQYFGPGTRLLVL.

This clone was detected ten times or more. The chain has TRBV6-2 or TRBV6-3 and TRBJ2-1; D uncertain. Germline V gives CDR1 MNHEY, CDR2 SVGEGT. The V end was cut by 5 bases, the J end by 0 bases, with 11 bases between. The CDR3 runs 15 residues. As DNA, the CDR3 is TGTGCCAGCAGTACCCGACGGAGCTCCTACAATGAGCAGTTCTTC. It codes for CASSTRRSSYNEQFF.

This chain links TRBV2 with TRBJ2-7; 9 nucleotides agree with TRBD2. This CDR3 has 14 amino acids. Germline CDR1 is SNHLY and CDR2 is FYNNEI. Trimming removed 9 bases from V and 6 bases from J; junction bases left unmatched: 12. CDR3 amino acids: CASRGGAGGTEQYF. DNA of the CDR3: TGTGCCAGTAGAGGGGGAGCGGGAGGTACCGAGCAGTACTTC. Full variable domain (rest looked up from reference TRBV2 and TRBJ2-7): EPEVTQTPSHQVTQMGQEVILRCVPISNHLYFYWYRQILGQKVEFLVSFYNNEISEKSEIFDDQFSVERPDGSNFTLKIRSTKLEDSAMYFCASRGGAGGTEQYFGPGTRLTVT.

V gene TRBV3-1 (or the pseudogene TRBV3-2) combines with J gene TRBJ2-1; D unclear. In germline, CDR1 is LGHDT, CDR2 YNNKEL (reference sequence). CDR3 length: 14 residues. V dropped 0 bases and J dropped 4 bases, with 7 bases sitting between them. This chain's CDR3 is CASSQDRMYNEQFF. The CDR3 nucleotides read TGTGCCAGCAGCCAAGACAGGATGTACAATGAGCAGTTCTTC.

The chain uses TRBV5-5 and TRBJ1-5, with 11 bases matching TRBD1. Germline V gives CDR1 SGHKS, CDR2 YYEKEE (reference sequence). This CDR3 is 18 amino acids long. V trimming: 0 bases; J trimming: 0 bases; junction bases outside the gene matches: 5. In DNA, the CDR3 is TGTGCCAGCAGCTTGGAGGGACAGGGGGACCCTAGCAATCAGCCCCAGCATTTT. It specifies CASSLEGQGDPSNQPQHF.

The chain carries TRBV30 and TRBJ1-2, with 7 bases that match TRBD1. The CDR3 extends over 14 amino acids. Germline CDR1 reads GTSNPN; CDR2 reads SVGIG (reference sequence). V shed 5 bases and J 4 bases; nucleotides not matched to a gene: 10. Here the CDR3 reads CAWAQPDRTYGYTF. The CDR3 DNA follows: TGTGCCTGGGCACAACCGGACAGGACCTATGGCTACACCTTC.

This chain links TRBV6-2 or TRBV6-3 with TRBJ2-1, with 13 bases fitting TRBD2. This CDR3 has 18 amino acids. Germline CDR1 MNHEY, CDR2 SVGEGT. V was pared by 0 bases and J by 11 bases, with 13 bases of the junction left unmatched. The CDR3 is CASSYSEAGGLAGSKQFF. CDR3 bases: TGTGCCAGCAGTTACTCGGAGGCCGGGGGACTAGCGGGATCTAAGCAGTTCTTC.

The J gene is TRBJ2-7, the V gene TRBV19; D not resolved. The CDR3 has 14 residues. V was trimmed by 4 bases and J by 6 bases, leaving 16 bases between them. Germline CDR1 and CDR2: LNHDA and SQIVND (reference sequence). The CDR3 here is CASSSGSRLREQYF. The DNA of the CDR3 is TGTGCCAGTAGTAGTGGTTCTAGGCTGCGCGAGCAGTACTTC.

V is TRBV19 and J is TRBJ1-2; TRBD1 might be the D (6 bases). CDR1 LNHDA and CDR2 SQIVND come from the germline V gene (reference sequence). The CDR3 spans 14 residues. Trimming took off 6 bases at V and 6 bases at J, with 17 bases between the two ends. The chain's CDR3 is CASRVRGNLNGYTF. CDR3 in DNA: TGTGCCAGTAGAGTCAGGGGTAACCTCAATGGCTACACCTTC.

The chain employs TRBV5-1 and TRBJ2-7; D is unclear. V was shortened by 6 bases and J by 3 bases, with 13 bases between the two germline ends. The CDR3 totals 13 residues. CDR1 is SGHRS, CDR2 YFSETQ, per germline. CDR3 nucleotide sequence: TGCGCCAGCACCGACACGGTATTCTACGAGCAGTACTTC. Amino acid sequence: CASTDTVFYEQYF.

The chain links TRBV4-1 to TRBJ1-1, with D hard to call. The CDR3 runs 13 residues. From germline, CDR1 is MGHRA and CDR2 YSYEKL. Trimming took off 7 bases at V and 0 bases at J, with 9 bases between the two ends. The CDR3: CASNEQLNTEAFF. CDR3 coding DNA: TGCGCCAGCAACGAACAGTTGAACACTGAAGCTTTCTTT.

This clone has only a few counts. J is TRBJ1-1 and V is TRBV7-3, with 7 nucleotides matching TRBD1. Germline CDR1 reads SGHTA; CDR2 reads FQGTGA. J gave up 1 base and V 5 bases, and 4 bases lay outside the gene matches. This CDR3 contains 14 residues. The CDR3, as DNA: TGTGCCAGCAGCACAGGGGTGGGGAACACTGAAGCTTTCTTT. Protein sequence: CASSTGVGNTEAFF.

The chain uses TRBV28 and TRBJ2-6, with D hard to call. Germline V gives CDR1 MDHEN, CDR2 SYDVKM. The CDR3 contains 15 residues. The ends were cut back, 4 bases at V and 3 bases at J, with 10 bases in the middle. CDR3 sequence: CASSYGTVGANVLTF. The CDR3 bases are TGTGCCAGCAGTTATGGCACAGTTGGGGCCAACGTCCTGACTTTC.

Of note for this clone: Distinct nucleotide sequences in the sample also encode this CDR3. This chain links TRBV24-1 with TRBJ1-5; 9 nucleotides match TRBD1. CDR1 and CDR2 (germline): KGHDR, SFDVKD. CDR3 length: 14 amino acids. With V trimmed by 5 bases and J by 2 bases, 0 bases remained unmatched. CDR3 amino acids: CATSGTGGNQPQHF. In nucleotides, the CDR3 is TGTGCCACCAGTGGGACAGGGGGCAATCAGCCCCAGCATTTT.

This chain joins TRBV7-9 and TRBJ2-7; 7 positions match TRBD2. V trimming: 2 bases; J trimming: 4 bases; junction bases outside the gene matches: 14. There are 17 residues in the CDR3. Germline V lookup: CDR1 SEHNR, CDR2 FQNEAQ (reference sequence). The CDR3: CASSLPALAGVRYEQYF. As DNA, the CDR3 is TGTGCCAGCAGCTTACCGGCGCTGGCGGGAGTTAGGTACGAGCAGTACTTC.

This chain links TRBV3-1 (or the pseudogene TRBV3-2) with TRBJ2-1, with 9 positions matching TRBD2. This CDR3 is 17 amino acids long. After removal of 0 bases from V and 6 bases from J, the junction contained 9 bases not matched to a gene. The germline V gene encodes CDR1 LGHDT and CDR2 YNNKEL (reference sequence). CDR3 protein: CASSQDSGLAGSNEQFF. Here the CDR3 DNA reads TGTGCCAGCAGCCAAGATTCGGGCCTAGCGGGAAGCAATGAGCAGTTCTTC.

The chain is built from TRBV3-1 (or the pseudogene TRBV3-2) and TRBJ2-7; 7 nucleotides match TRBD1. Germline V lookup: CDR1 LGHDT, CDR2 YNNKEL (reference sequence). The CDR3 contains 15 residues. With V trimmed by 4 bases and J by 2 bases, 8 bases remained unmatched. As DNA, the CDR3 is TGTGCCAGCAGCCCACAACAGGGGATGACCTACGAGCAGTACTTC. Residues: CASSPQQGMTYEQYF.

This clone was picked up one time. The V and J genes are TRBV19 and TRBJ2-7, with 11 bases lining up with TRBD1. The V gene end was trimmed by 6 bases and the J gene end by 7 bases; junction bases not matched to a gene: 5. CDR3 length equals 13 residues. Looked up from germline, CDR1 is LNHDA and CDR2 is SQIVND (reference sequence). The CDR3 nucleotides are TGTGCCAGTAGCCCCGGGACAGGGGGTGAGCAGTACTTC. This encodes CASSPGTGGEQYF. The full variable domain, completed using reference TRBV19 and TRBJ2-7, is DGGITQSPKYLFRKEGQNVTLSCEQNLNHDAMYWYRQDPGQGLRLIYYSQIVNDFQKGDIAEGYSVSREKKESFPLTVTSAQKNPTAFYLCASSPGTGGEQYFGPGTRLTVT.

The gene calls are TRBV6-5 and TRBJ2-1; no clear D gene. The CDR3 runs to 14 residues. Between the trimmed V and J ends, which lost 6 bases and 0 bases, there was a span of 9 bases. Germline CDR1 is MNHEY and CDR2 is SVGAGI. CDR3 sequence: CASSPVRSYNEQFF. CDR3 nucleotide sequence: TGTGCCAGCAGCCCCGTCCGCTCCTACAATGAGCAGTTCTTC.

This chain joins TRBV24-1 and TRBJ1-6; D is uncertain. V was trimmed by 6 bases and J by 0 bases, leaving 5 bases between them. The CDR3 consists of 14 residues. Germline CDR1 reads KGHDR; CDR2 reads SFDVKD. This chain's CDR3 is CATSPSSYNSPLHF. CDR3 sequence (DNA): TGTGCCACCAGTCCGAGCTCCTATAATTCACCCCTCCACTTT.

This chain uses TRBV2 with TRBJ2-7; possibly TRBD2 for D (5 bases). Germline V gene sequence: CDR1 SNHLY, CDR2 FYNNEI. V was trimmed by 4 bases and J by 4 bases, leaving 5 bases between them. There are 11 residues in the CDR3. The CDR3 spells CASSGGYEQYF. CDR3 nucleotide sequence: TGTGCCAGCAGTGGCGGGTACGAGCAGTACTTC.

This chain joins TRBV19 and TRBJ1-1; possibly TRBD1 for D (6 bases). V dropped 3 bases and J dropped 6 bases, with 17 bases sitting between them. CDR3 size: 15 residues. Germline CDR1 and CDR2: LNHDA and SQIVND (reference sequence). The CDR3 region is CASSIPQGRIAEAFF. As DNA, the CDR3 is TGTGCCAGTAGTATCCCACAGGGTAGAATCGCTGAAGCTTTCTTT.

This clone showed up just a few times. DNA of the CDR3: TGTGCCAGCACCCTGGGGGGGCTCTACGAGCAGTACTTC. It specifies CASTLGGLYEQYF. V usage is TRBV12-3 or TRBV12-4 and J usage is TRBJ2-7; a weak D match, TRBD2 (7 bases). With 7 bases removed from V and 3 bases from J, the gap between germline ends came to 13 bases. This CDR3 contains 13 residues.